The present entry profiles one T cell receptor (beta chain) with its context. Its antigen remains unknown. The sample is drawn from a study of shared clonotypes between healthy human individuals. General study results and limits: Since donors were few, the genetic and exposure-history diversity represented was limited. Non-shared clonotypes were found to have lower generation probabilities than the clonotypes that were shared by all four of the sorted-subset donors.

Assay used: immunoSEQ multiplex PCR; TCRdb lists only in-frame clones, some missing. The table records under 1 million clones, roughly 96% of them present only once. CD45RO-negative, CCR7-positively selected cells formed the naive CD8 fraction, excluding terminally differentiated effector memory CD45RA+ cells. CDR3 length: 14 residues. With 10 bases clipped from V and 5 bases from J, the junction kept 9 bases outside the gene matches. CDR1 and CDR2 (germline): WSHSY, SAAADI. The sequencing input was naive CD8+ T cells sorted from blood. This chain joins TRBV10-2 and TRBJ2-1; 9 positions match TRBD2. The sequence came from a man younger than 45 in good health. The CDR3 region has the DNA TGCGCCACCAGGCCCGGGACTAGCAACAATGAGCAGTTCTTC. Translated: CATRPGTSNNEQFF.